The 23 T cell receptor beta chains in this list originate from one sample, sequenced in a study of cytomegalovirus exposure and HLA in healthy donors. The PCR was carried out with 60 Vbeta primers and 13 Jbeta primers. Generated by immunoSEQ multiplex PCR, the TCRdb table keeps only in-frame clones and is missing some. Seen here are around 150,000 clones, roughly 80% observed once, and the top ten hold more than 4%. The sample was PBMCs. All receptors derive from a man aged 40-55 years in good health and CMV-seronegative.

This clone was seen more than once but under ten times. The V call is TRBV30, the J call TRBJ1-5; D possibly corresponds to TRBD1 (5 bases). The V gene lost 5 bases and the J gene lost 7 bases, with 12 bases spanning the gap. In germline, CDR1 is GTSNPN, CDR2 SVGIG (reference sequence). The CDR3 length is 12 residues. DNA for the CDR3: TGTGCCTGGGACCTCGGGGGGCAGCCCCAGCATTTT. Protein: CAWDLGGQPQHF.

The chain has TRBV5-4 and TRBJ1-2; D unresolved. The CDR3 consists of 16 residues. Germline loops: CDR1 SGHNT, CDR2 YYREEE (reference sequence). V lost 4 bases, J lost 0 bases, and 16 bases lay in between. CDR3 DNA sequence: TGTGCCAGCAGCCACCTCTGGGTCGGGGCTAACTATGGCTACACCTTC. Amino acid sequence: CASSHLWVGANYGYTF.

This chain links TRBV6-6 with TRBJ1-5, with no clear D. Deletions cut 5 bases from V and 6 bases from J, with 8 bases between. Germline V CDR1 and CDR2: MNHNY, SVGAGI (reference sequence). The CDR3 has 12 amino acids. In DNA, the CDR3 is TGTGCCAGCAGTCGGGAACTTCAGCCCCAGCATTTT. Residues: CASSRELQPQHF.

The V call is TRBV18, the J call TRBJ1-2; no reliable D call. Trimming removed 6 bases from V and 5 bases from J, with 13 bases in between. The germline CDR1 and CDR2 sequences are KGHSH and LQKENI. CDR3 length equals 13 residues. The DNA for the CDR3 is TGTGCCAGCTCCGCCCTGGCTTGGTATGGCTACACCTTC. It is translated as CASSALAWYGYTF.

The sample holds a few counts of this clone. The V call is TRBV6-6, the J call TRBJ1-4; 7 positions agree with TRBD1. The trim removed 8 bases at V and 4 bases at J, leaving 10 bases unmatched. This CDR3 has 15 residues. Germline CDR1 reads MNHNY; CDR2 reads SVGAGI (reference sequence). The CDR3 sequence: CASLRDRVNNEKLFF. CDR3 sequence (DNA): TGTGCCAGCTTACGGGACAGAGTAAATAATGAAAAACTGTTTTTT.

V is TRBV28 and J is TRBJ1-3, with a possible D match to TRBD1 (5 bases). The V and J ends lost 7 bases and 2 bases respectively, with 21 bases between them. This CDR3 comprises 17 residues. The V gene's germline CDR1 is MDHEN and CDR2 SYDVKM. In DNA form, the CDR3 reads TGTGCCAGCACTTCCTGGGCCAAGGGGATCCCTGGAAACACCATATATTTT. This codes for CASTSWAKGIPGNTIYF.

This clone has only a few counts. J is TRBJ2-1 and V is TRBV5-1, with 11 bases lining up with TRBD2. Germline CDR1 is SGHRS and CDR2 is YFSETQ. This CDR3 is 16 amino acids long. V dropped 0 bases and J dropped 3; count of bases not matched to a gene: 2. CDR3 in DNA: TGCGCCAGCAGCTTGGCTAGCGGGGGGAACTACAATGAGCAGTTCTTC. It is translated as CASSLASGGNYNEQFF.

The V gene is TRBV19, the J gene TRBJ1-5, with 9 bases identical to TRBD1. V lost 3 bases, J lost 6 bases, and 6 bases stayed unmatched. Germline loops: CDR1 LNHDA, CDR2 SQIVND (reference sequence). The length of the CDR3 is 15 residues. The CDR3, as DNA: TGTGCCAGTAGTATCGGGGGACAGGGCTTTCAGCCCCAGCATTTT. Amino acids: CASSIGGQGFQPQHF.

The chain combines TRBV15 with TRBJ2-6; D perhaps matches TRBD2 (5 bases). The CDR3 has 16 residues. V lost 0 bases and J 2 bases, leaving 8 bases between the germline ends. Germline V CDR1 and CDR2: LNHNV, YYDKDF (reference sequence). The CDR3 is CATSRDIGAGANVLTF. The CDR3 DNA sequence: TGTGCCACCAGCAGAGATATCGGGGCTGGGGCCAACGTCCTGACTTTC.

This clone showed up just a few times. The rearrangement links TRBV5-1 to TRBJ2-2, with TRBD2 matching over 9 bases. The trim removed 0 bases at V and 6 bases at J, leaving 6 bases unmatched. Germline V gene sequence: CDR1 SGHRS, CDR2 YFSETQ. This CDR3 is 16 amino acids long. The DNA of the CDR3 is TGCGCCAGCAGCTTGGGAGGGACTAGCCGACCCGGGGAGCTGTTTTTT. Translated: CASSLGGTSRPGELFF. The full variable domain, its missing parts supplied by reference TRBV5-1 and TRBJ2-2, is KAGVTQTPRYLIKTRGQQVTLSCSPISGHRSVSWYQQTPGQGLQFLFEYFSETQRNKGNFPGRFSGRQFSNSRSEMNVSTLELGDSALYLCASSLGGTSRPGELFFGEGSRLTVL.

The chain recombines TRBV19 with TRBJ1-6, with D maybe TRBD1 (6 bases). Trimming cost V 2 bases and J 9 bases, with 14 bases left between them. The CDR3 has 15 amino acids. Germline loops: CDR1 LNHDA, CDR2 SQIVND (reference sequence). In nucleotides, the CDR3 is TGTGCCAGTAGTATATCCCGGGACAACCGTTCACCCCTCCACTTT. Protein: CASSISRDNRSPLHF.

The chain has TRBV19 and TRBJ1-1; D ambiguous. V lost 0 bases and J 10 bases, leaving 12 bases between the germline ends. The CDR3 consists of 13 residues. Germline V gene sequence: CDR1 LNHDA, CDR2 SQIVND (reference sequence). For the CDR3, the DNA is TGTGCCAGTAGTATAGACCCGGGAGGAAGAGCTTTCTTT. Translated, it gives CASSIDPGGRAFF.

V and J are TRBV29-1 and TRBJ1-1; D is perhaps TRBD1 (6 bases). The CDR3 loop spans 13 amino acids. Germline V gives CDR1 SQVTM, CDR2 ANQGSEA. V was shortened by 7 bases and J by 6 bases, with 18 bases between the two germline ends. CDR3 in DNA: TGCAGCGGAACCCGACAGGCATCCCCTGAAGCTTTCTTT. Translated, it gives CSGTRQASPEAFF.

This chain joins TRBV5-1 and TRBJ2-5, with TRBD2 matching 7 bases. Trimming removed 6 bases from V and 5 bases from J; junction bases left unmatched: 7. This CDR3 comprises 13 residues. Germline CDR1 and CDR2: SGHRS and YFSETQ. The CDR3 is CASTPGGWETQYF. The CDR3 DNA reads as TGCGCCAGCACCCCCGGGGGGTGGGAGACCCAGTACTTC.

The rearrangement uses TRBV4-1 and TRBJ2-5, with 7 bases lining up with TRBD1. V lost 0 bases to trimming and J lost 4 bases; unmatched junction nucleotides: 5. This CDR3 is 15 amino acids long. Looked up from germline, CDR1 is MGHRA and CDR2 is YSYEKL. The CDR3 region is CASSQEYRGVETQYF. The CDR3 DNA is TGCGCCAGCAGCCAAGAATACAGGGGAGTAGAGACCCAGTACTTC.

This chain links TRBV6-1 with TRBJ1-3; tentative D call: TRBD1 (5 bases). The CDR3 spans 19 residues. The V end was cut by 4 bases, the J end by 8 bases, with 30 bases between. The V gene's germline CDR1 is MNHNS and CDR2 SASEGT. The CDR3 coding sequence is TGTGCCAGCAGTGCCTTAGCCGGGACTTCTTATTTGAGAGGGGACACCATATATTTT. Its protein product is CASSALAGTSYLRGDTIYF.

This clone was detected a few times. The chain is built from TRBV5-1 and TRBJ2-2; a weak D match, TRBD2 (5 bases). Trimming pared 4 bases from V and 2 bases from J, leaving 9 bases between. Germline V CDR1 and CDR2: SGHRS, YFSETQ. The CDR3 covers 14 residues. The CDR3 nucleotides are TGCGCCAGCAGCCCGGACTCAAACACCGGGGAGCTGTTTTTT. It codes for CASSPDSNTGELFF.

This clone was observed a few times. The V call is TRBV6-1, the J call TRBJ2-3; 10 positions agree with TRBD2. V shed 3 bases and J 4 bases; nucleotides not matched to a gene: 4. CDR3 size: 15 residues. CDR1 and CDR2 from the germline V gene are MNHNS and SASEGT. The CDR3 here is CASSDIAGGPDTQYF. The CDR3 nucleotides are TGTGCCAGCAGTGATATAGCGGGGGGCCCAGATACGCAGTATTTT.

V gene TRBV9 combines with J gene TRBJ2-5, with D possibly TRBD2 on 5 matching bases. V was trimmed by 0 bases and J by 5 bases, leaving 11 bases between them. Germline assignment: CDR1 SGDLS and CDR2 YYNGEE. The CDR3 consists of 14 residues. CDR3 in amino acids: CASSVGSVLETQYF. The CDR3 coding sequence is TGTGCCAGCAGCGTAGGTAGCGTTTTGGAGACCCAGTACTTC.

The CDR3 sequence: CASSSTGYSYEQYF. The DNA of the CDR3 is TGTGCCAGCAGCTCTACAGGGTATTCCTACGAGCAGTACTTC. This chain links TRBV5-4 with TRBJ2-7; D possibly corresponds to TRBD1 (6 bases). Per germline, CDR1 SGHNT and CDR2 YYREEE (reference sequence). This CDR3 region has 14 residues. V dropped 3 bases and J dropped 1 base, with 11 bases sitting between them. Full variable domain (rest looked up from reference TRBV5-4 and TRBJ2-7): ETGVTQSPTHLIKTRGQQVTLRCSSQSGHNTVSWYQQALGQGPQFIFQYYREEENGRGNFPPRFSGLQFPNYSSELNVNALELDDSALYLCASSSTGYSYEQYFGPGTRLTVT.

This chain uses TRBV30 with TRBJ1-2; tentative D call: TRBD1 (6 bases). V lost 7 bases and J 5 bases, leaving 26 bases between the germline ends. This CDR3 is 16 amino acids long. Germline CDR1 and CDR2: GTSNPN and SVGIG (reference sequence). In DNA, the CDR3 is TGTGCCTCAACAGGGCCCCTACCGGCCCCGGGGTATGGCTACACCTTC. Amino acids: CASTGPLPAPGYGYTF. The complete variable domain, with remaining parts taken from reference TRBV30 and TRBJ1-2, reads SQTIHQWPATLVQPVGSPLSLECTVEGTSNPNLYWYRQAAGRGLQLLFYSVGIGQISSEVPQNLSASRPQDRQFILSSKKLLLSDSGFYLCASTGPLPAPGYGYTFGSGTRLTVV.

The CDR3 spells CASSLEAGGQETQYF. The CDR3 bases are TGTGCCAGCAGCTTAGAGGCCGGGGGCCAAGAGACCCAGTACTTC. The chain is built from TRBV7-9 and TRBJ2-5; D is perhaps TRBD2 (6 bases). This CDR3 spans 15 amino acids. V was cut by 1 base and J by 1 base, with 10 bases left in between. Germline lookup yields CDR1 SEHNR and CDR2 FQNEAQ (reference sequence).

V is TRBV2 and J is TRBJ2-7; 9 nucleotides line up with TRBD1. V was clipped by 2 bases and J by 2 bases; unmatched bases: 4. Germline lookup yields CDR1 SNHLY and CDR2 FYNNEI. The CDR3 is 15 residues long. CDR3 sequence reads: CASSENRGPPYEQYF. CDR3 bases: TGTGCCAGCAGTGAAAACAGGGGGCCCCCCTACGAGCAGTACTTC.